The present entry profiles one T cell receptor beta chain with its context. Its antigen is not yet known. Per-nucleotide qualities are absent, and no much larger clonotype sits a single base away. Enrolling through a virtual design, the prospective study's participants ranged in age from roughly 18 to 95 years and lived across roughly 24 United States geographic areas. In the prospective study, cohorts were assigned on the basis of participant-reported clinical history obtained from a screening survey and a study questionnaire. For ImmuneRACE Cohort 3, a participant was defined as recovered based on two consecutive negative NP/OP PCR tests, clearance by a healthcare professional, or resolution of symptoms. Mobile phlebotomists in the prospective study collected whole blood, serum and a nasopharyngeal or oropharyngeal swab from every participant. Additional blood draws and questionnaires over an approximately two-month period could optionally be provided by prospective study participants. Prospective study blood samples were shipped either frozen or at room temperature before DNA extraction.

TCRbeta CDR3 regions were amplified from genomic DNA using the immunoSEQ Assay, a bias-controlled multiplex PCR. The authors processed their data as follows. Within the assay, amplification of reference gene primers was used to estimate how many nucleated cells each sample contained. To quantify the absolute abundance of each unique TCRbeta CDR3 rearrangement, sequence reads were collapsed and filtered. For each sample, productive Simpson clonality was calculated as the square root of Simpson's diversity index across productive rearrangements. This immuneACCESS table, as held by TCRdb, lists in-frame sequences with V and J called but not all clones. Of the missing ones, under half trace to an unresolved V gene in checked studies; the others have no known cause. V, J and clone size are those of that table, while D and trimming were read from the DNA. The sample table holds about 480,000 clones, of which approximately 90% were seen once. Approximately 2% of the sample belongs to the ten largest clones.

These data come from a study of blood T cell repertoires in COVID-19 (dated by TCRdb to the early 2020s). With regard to the full study: Collaborator samples came from the United States, Italy and Spain and covered acute and convalescent phases of COVID-19. The samples were drawn from two sources: the first 160 participants of the ongoing ImmuneRACE study, and 1,200 or so subjects contributed by 6 global collaborators. A de-identified subject ID, COVID-19 status, age in years and sex were almost always included in the sample metadata. A freely available public database, intended as a resource for researchers studying the immune response to SARS-CoV-2, is where the repertoires were released. The material from the prospective study consisted of cDNA or gDNA derived from T cells, B-cell-depleted T cells, or PBMCs. Subjects who had been exposed to COVID-19, were actively infected with it, or had recovered from it provided the deeply sampled blood TCRbeta repertoires that made up the dataset. Where available, HLA class I and class II types were obtained from metadata supplied by the sample provider rather than from assay-based typing. General conclusions and limits of the study: The amount of clinical and demographic metadata varied by source and participant and was provided uncurated.

Relative to germline, V is missing 8 bases and J is missing 5 bases, with 8 bases of the junction outside any gene match. Sequences LNHNV (CDR1) and YYDKDF (CDR2) are obtained from the germline V gene (reference sequence). Its CDR3 holds 13 amino acids, cysteine through phenylalanine. Just the 39-base CDR3 DNA is kept, in frame starting at base 1. The sequencing sample was made of PBMCs or T cells enriched from blood (not recorded which). The sequence derives from a middle-aged woman who had recovered from COVID-19. The chain uses TRBV15 and TRBJ1-2; TRBD1 agrees with 7 junctional bases. The DNA is TGTGCCACCGCTACCGGGACAGTGTATGGCTACACCTTC. Translated, this is CATATGTVYGYTF.